A single sample is the source of the 5 T cell receptor beta chains below, sequenced in a study of T cell responses to AZD1222 COVID-19 vaccine. Data came from immunoSEQ multiplex PCR; TCRdb stores just in-frame clones and leaves some out. The sample contains approximately 120,000 clones, over 85% of which appear only once. The source material was peripheral blood, sampled on day 0 of AZD1222 vaccination. Every receptor here comes from an adult in good health.

The chain joins TRBV6-5 to TRBJ2-5, with TRBD1 identical over 9 bases. With 4 bases clipped from V and 5 bases from J, the junction kept 5 bases outside the gene matches. Germline-derived CDR1 and CDR2 are MNHEY and SVGAGI. This CDR3 region has 14 residues. CDR3 nucleotides: TGTGCCAGCAGTTGGACAGGGGATTCGGAGACCCAGTACTTC. Its protein product is CASSWTGDSETQYF.

V is TRBV27 and J is TRBJ2-7, with 15 positions matching TRBD2. The CDR3 runs 17 residues. Germline loops: CDR1 MNHEY, CDR2 SMNVEV (reference sequence). V dropped 4 bases and J dropped 8; count of bases not matched to a gene: 12. In DNA, the CDR3 is TGTGCCAGCAGTTCCCCGGGGACTAGCGGGAGGTCAGTCCAGCAGTACTTC. Protein sequence: CASSSPGTSGRSVQQYF.

The chain has TRBV5-4 and TRBJ1-2; 10 bases are a match to TRBD1. The CDR3 runs to 14 residues. Germline-derived CDR1 and CDR2 are SGHNT and YYREEE (reference sequence). V trimming: 0 bases; J trimming: 8 bases; junction bases outside the gene matches: 4. In DNA, the CDR3 is TGTGCCAGCAGCTTGGGACAGGGGGCAGGGGGCTACACCTTC. Amino acid sequence: CASSLGQGAGGYTF.

The J gene is TRBJ1-1, the V gene TRBV6-5, with 7 bases aligning to TRBD1. Germline loops: CDR1 MNHEY, CDR2 SVGAGI. This CDR3 comprises 14 residues. Trimming cost V 4 bases and J 4 bases; bases outside gene matches: 6. This CDR3 reads CASSFNRGVTEAFF. The DNA for the CDR3 is TGTGCCAGCAGTTTCAACAGGGGTGTCACTGAAGCTTTCTTT.

The V and J genes are TRBV5-1 and TRBJ1-4; D is unclear. Germline V lookup: CDR1 SGHRS, CDR2 YFSETQ. Trimming took off 0 bases at V and 4 bases at J, with 7 bases between the two ends. CDR3 length equals 14 residues. CDR3 nucleotides: TGCGCCAGCAGCTTGGGGTTAGGTAATGAAAAACTGTTTTTT. This codes for CASSLGLGNEKLFF. The complete variable domain, with remaining parts taken from reference TRBV5-1 and TRBJ1-4, reads KAGVTQTPRYLIKTRGQQVTLSCSPISGHRSVSWYQQTPGQGLQFLFEYFSETQRNKGNFPGRFSGRQFSNSRSEMNVSTLELGDSALYLCASSLGLGNEKLFFGSGTQLSVL.